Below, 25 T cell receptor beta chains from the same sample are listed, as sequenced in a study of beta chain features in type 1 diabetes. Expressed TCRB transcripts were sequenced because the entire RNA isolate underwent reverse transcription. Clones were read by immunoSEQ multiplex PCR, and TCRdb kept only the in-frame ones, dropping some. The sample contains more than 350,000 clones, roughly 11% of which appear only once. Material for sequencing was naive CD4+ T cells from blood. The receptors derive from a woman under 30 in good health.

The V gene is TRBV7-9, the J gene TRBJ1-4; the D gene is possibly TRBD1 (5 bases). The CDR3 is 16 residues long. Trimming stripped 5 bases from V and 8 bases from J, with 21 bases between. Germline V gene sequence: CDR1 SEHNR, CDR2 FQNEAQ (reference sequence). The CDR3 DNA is TGTGCCAGCAGCCCAGGGTCCCAAAATCACTGGGAAAAACTGTTTTTT. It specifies CASSPGSQNHWEKLFF.

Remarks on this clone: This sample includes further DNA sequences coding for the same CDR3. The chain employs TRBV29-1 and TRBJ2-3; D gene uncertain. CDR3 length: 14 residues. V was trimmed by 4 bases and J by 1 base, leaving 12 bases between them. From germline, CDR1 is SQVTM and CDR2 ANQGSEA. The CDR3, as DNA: TGCAGCGTTGCAACCCGGCGAGGCACAGATACGCAGTATTTT. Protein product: CSVATRRGTDTQYF.

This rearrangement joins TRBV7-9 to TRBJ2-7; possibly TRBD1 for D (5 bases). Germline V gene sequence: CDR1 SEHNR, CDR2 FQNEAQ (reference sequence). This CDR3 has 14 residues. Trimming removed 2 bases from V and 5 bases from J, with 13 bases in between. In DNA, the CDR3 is TGTGCCAGCAGCTTACAGGGAAAGCATCACGAGCAGTACTTC. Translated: CASSLQGKHHEQYF.

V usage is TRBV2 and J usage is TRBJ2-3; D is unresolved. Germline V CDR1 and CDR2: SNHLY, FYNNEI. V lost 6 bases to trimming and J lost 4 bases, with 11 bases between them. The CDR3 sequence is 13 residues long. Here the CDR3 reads CASRRLVPDTQYF. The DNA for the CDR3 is TGTGCCAGCAGGCGGTTAGTGCCAGATACGCAGTATTTT. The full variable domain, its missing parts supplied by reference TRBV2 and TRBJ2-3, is EPEVTQTPSHQVTQMGQEVILRCVPISNHLYFYWYRQILGQKVEFLVSFYNNEISEKSEIFDDQFSVERPDGSNFTLKIRSTKLEDSAMYFCASRRLVPDTQYFGPGTRLTVL.

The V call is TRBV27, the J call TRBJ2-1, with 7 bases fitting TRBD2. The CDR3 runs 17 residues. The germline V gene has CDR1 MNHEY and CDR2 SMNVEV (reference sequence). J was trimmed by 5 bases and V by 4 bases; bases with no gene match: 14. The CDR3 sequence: CASSSNFLAGPDNEQFF. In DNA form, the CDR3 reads TGTGCCAGCAGTTCCAATTTCTTAGCGGGCCCCGACAATGAGCAGTTCTTC.

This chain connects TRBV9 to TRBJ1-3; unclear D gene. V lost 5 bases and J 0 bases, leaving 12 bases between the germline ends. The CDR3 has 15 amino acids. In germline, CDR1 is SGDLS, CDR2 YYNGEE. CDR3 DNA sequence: TGTGCCAGCAGGCAAAGCGCTAGCTCTGGAAACACCATATATTTT. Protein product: CASRQSASSGNTIYF.

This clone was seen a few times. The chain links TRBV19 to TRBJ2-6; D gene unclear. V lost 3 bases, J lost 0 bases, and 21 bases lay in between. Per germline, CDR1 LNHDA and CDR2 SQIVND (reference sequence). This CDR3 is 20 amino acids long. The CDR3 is CASSIMYGSAVPSGANVLTF. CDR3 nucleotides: TGTGCCAGTAGTATCATGTATGGCAGTGCAGTGCCCTCTGGGGCCAACGTCCTGACTTTC. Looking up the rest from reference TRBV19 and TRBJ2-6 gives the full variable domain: DGGITQSPKYLFRKEGQNVTLSCEQNLNHDAMYWYRQDPGQGLRLIYYSQIVNDFQKGDIAEGYSVSREKKESFPLTVTSAQKNPTAFYLCASSIMYGSAVPSGANVLTFGAGSRLTVL.

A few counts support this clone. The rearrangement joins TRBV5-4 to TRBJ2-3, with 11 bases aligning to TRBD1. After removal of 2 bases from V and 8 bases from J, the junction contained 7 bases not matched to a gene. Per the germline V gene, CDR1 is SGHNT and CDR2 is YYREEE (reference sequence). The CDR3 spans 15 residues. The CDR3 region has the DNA TGTGCCAGCAGCTTCCGGACAGGGGGCTTGGGTACGCAGTATTTT. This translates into CASSFRTGGLGTQYF.

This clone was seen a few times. The CDR3 DNA is TGTGCCAGCAGCGCGGGACTAGCCAGCACAGATACGCAGTATTTT. It specifies CASSAGLASTDTQYF. The V gene is TRBV9, the J gene TRBJ2-3; TRBD2 aligns across 9 bases. Germline V gives CDR1 SGDLS, CDR2 YYNGEE. The CDR3 contains 15 residues. Trimming at V came to 3 bases and at J to 0 bases, leaving 2 bases not matched to a gene. Using reference TRBV9 and TRBJ2-3 for the parts outside the CDR3, the full variable domain is DSGVTQTPKHLITATGQRVTLRCSPRSGDLSVYWYQQSLDQGLQFLIQYYNGEERAKGNILERFSAQQFPDLHSELNLSSLELGDSALYFCASSAGLASTDTQYFGPGTRLTVL.

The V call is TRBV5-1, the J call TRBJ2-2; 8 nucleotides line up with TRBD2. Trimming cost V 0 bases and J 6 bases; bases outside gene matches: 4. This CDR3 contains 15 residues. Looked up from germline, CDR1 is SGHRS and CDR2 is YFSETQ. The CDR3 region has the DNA TGCGCCAGCAGCTTGGGGACTAGCAAGGCCGGGGAGCTGTTTTTT. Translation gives CASSLGTSKAGELFF. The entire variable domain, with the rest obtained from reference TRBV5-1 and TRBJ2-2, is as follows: KAGVTQTPRYLIKTRGQQVTLSCSPISGHRSVSWYQQTPGQGLQFLFEYFSETQRNKGNFPGRFSGRQFSNSRSEMNVSTLELGDSALYLCASSLGTSKAGELFFGEGSRLTVL.

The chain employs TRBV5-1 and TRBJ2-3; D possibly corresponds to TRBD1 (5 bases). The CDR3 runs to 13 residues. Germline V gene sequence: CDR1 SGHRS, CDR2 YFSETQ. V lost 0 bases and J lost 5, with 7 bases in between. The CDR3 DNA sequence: TGCGCCAGCAGCTTGGACGGACAAGATACGCAGTATTTT. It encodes CASSLDGQDTQYF.

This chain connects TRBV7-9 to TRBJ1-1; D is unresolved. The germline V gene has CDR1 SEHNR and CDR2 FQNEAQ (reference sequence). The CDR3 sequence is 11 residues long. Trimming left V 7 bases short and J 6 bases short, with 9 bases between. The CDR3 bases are TGTGCCAGCACCTCAAGTCCTGAAGCTTTCTTT. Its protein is CASTSSPEAFF.

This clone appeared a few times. CDR3 DNA sequence: TGTGCCAGTAGTATCGAGGGTGAGAAGACCCAGTACTTC. Its protein is CASSIEGEKTQYF. The chain links TRBV19 to TRBJ2-5, with TRBD2 as a possible D gene (5 bases). Germline V gives CDR1 LNHDA, CDR2 SQIVND (reference sequence). V was shortened by 3 bases and J by 6 bases, with 11 bases between the two germline ends. This CDR3 is built from 13 residues.

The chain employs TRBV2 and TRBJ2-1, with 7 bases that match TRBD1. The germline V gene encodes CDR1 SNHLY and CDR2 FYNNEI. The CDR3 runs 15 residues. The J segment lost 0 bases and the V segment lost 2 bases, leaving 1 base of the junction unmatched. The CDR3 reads CASSETGVSYNEQFF. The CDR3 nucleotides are TGTGCCAGCAGTGAAACAGGGGTCTCCTACAATGAGCAGTTCTTC.

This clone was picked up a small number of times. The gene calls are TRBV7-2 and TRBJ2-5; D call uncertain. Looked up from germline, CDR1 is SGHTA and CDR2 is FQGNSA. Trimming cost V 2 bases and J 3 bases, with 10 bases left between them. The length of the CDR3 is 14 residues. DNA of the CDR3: TGTGCCAGCAGCTTAAGGACGCCCGAAGAGACCCAGTACTTC. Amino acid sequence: CASSLRTPEETQYF.

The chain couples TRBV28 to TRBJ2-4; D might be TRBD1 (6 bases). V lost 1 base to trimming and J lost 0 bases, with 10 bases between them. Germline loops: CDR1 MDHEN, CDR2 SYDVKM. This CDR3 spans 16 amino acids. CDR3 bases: TGTGCCAGCAGTTTATCCTTGGGACAAGCCAAAAACATTCAGTACTTC. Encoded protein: CASSLSLGQAKNIQYF.

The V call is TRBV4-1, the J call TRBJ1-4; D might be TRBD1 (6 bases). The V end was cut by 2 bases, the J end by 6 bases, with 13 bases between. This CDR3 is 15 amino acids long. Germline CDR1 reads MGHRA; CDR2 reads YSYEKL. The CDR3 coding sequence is TGCGCCAGCAGCCAAAGGGGGAACAGGGATGAAAAACTGTTTTTT. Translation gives CASSQRGNRDEKLFF.

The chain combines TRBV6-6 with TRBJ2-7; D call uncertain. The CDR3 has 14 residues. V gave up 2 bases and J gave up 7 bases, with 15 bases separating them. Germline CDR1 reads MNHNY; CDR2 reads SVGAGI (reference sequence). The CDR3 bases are TGTGCCAGCAGTTACGGGCGAGGATCGGGTGAGCAGTACGTC. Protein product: CASSYGRGSGEQYV.

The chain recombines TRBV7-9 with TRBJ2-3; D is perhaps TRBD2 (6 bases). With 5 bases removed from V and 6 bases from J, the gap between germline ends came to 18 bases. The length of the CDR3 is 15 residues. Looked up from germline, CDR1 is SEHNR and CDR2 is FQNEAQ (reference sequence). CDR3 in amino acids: CASSPLDPRGDTQYF. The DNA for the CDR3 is TGTGCCAGCAGCCCGCTCGATCCCCGGGGGGATACGCAGTATTTT. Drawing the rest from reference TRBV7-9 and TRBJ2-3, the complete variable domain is DTGVSQNPRHKITKRGQNVTFRCDPISEHNRLYWYRQTLGQGPEFLTYFQNEAQLEKSRLLSDRFSAERPKGSFSTLEIQRTEQGDSAMYLCASSPLDPRGDTQYFGPGTRLTVL.

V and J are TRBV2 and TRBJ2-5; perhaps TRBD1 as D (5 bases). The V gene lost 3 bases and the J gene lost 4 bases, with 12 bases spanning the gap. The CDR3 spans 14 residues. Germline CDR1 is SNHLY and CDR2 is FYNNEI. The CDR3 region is CASSDGRAGETQYF. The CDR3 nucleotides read TGTGCCAGCAGTGATGGCAGGGCAGGAGAGACCCAGTACTTC.

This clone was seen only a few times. The CDR3 sequence is CASSQDRGVNTEAFF. Here the CDR3 DNA reads TGTGCCAGCAGCCAAGATCGGGGAGTTAACACTGAAGCTTTCTTT. The chain joins TRBV14 to TRBJ1-1; unclear D gene. Looked up from germline, CDR1 is SGHDN and CDR2 is FVKESK. The V and J ends lost 0 bases and 2 bases respectively, with 10 bases between them. This CDR3 has 15 amino acids.

The CDR3 sequence: CASSLDQFRAGGYTF. The CDR3 DNA follows: TGTGCCAGCAGCTTAGATCAATTCAGGGCAGGAGGCTACACCTTC. The V gene is TRBV11-2, the J gene TRBJ1-2; tentative D call: TRBD1 (5 bases). This CDR3 spans 15 amino acids. V was shortened by 0 bases and J by 8 bases, with 16 bases between the two germline ends. Germline values: CDR1 SGHAT, CDR2 FQNNGV.

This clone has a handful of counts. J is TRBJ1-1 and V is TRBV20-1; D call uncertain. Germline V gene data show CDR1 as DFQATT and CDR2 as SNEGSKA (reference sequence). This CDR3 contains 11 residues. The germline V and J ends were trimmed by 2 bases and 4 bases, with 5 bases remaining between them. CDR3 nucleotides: TGCAGTGCTAGAAGGGTCACTGAAGCTTTCTTT. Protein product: CSARRVTEAFF.

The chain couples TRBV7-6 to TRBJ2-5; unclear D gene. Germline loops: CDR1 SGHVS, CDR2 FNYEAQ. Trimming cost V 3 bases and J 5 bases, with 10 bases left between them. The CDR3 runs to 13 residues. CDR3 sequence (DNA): TGTGCCAGCAGCTTTCGACTCGGGGAGACCCAGTACTTC. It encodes CASSFRLGETQYF.

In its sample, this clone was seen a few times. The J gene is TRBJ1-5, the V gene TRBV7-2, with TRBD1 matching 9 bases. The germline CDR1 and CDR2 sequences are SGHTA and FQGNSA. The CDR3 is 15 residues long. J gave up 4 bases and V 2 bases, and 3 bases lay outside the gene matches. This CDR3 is CASSLNRGQNQPQHF. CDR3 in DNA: TGTGCCAGCAGCTTAAACAGGGGGCAGAATCAGCCCCAGCATTTT.